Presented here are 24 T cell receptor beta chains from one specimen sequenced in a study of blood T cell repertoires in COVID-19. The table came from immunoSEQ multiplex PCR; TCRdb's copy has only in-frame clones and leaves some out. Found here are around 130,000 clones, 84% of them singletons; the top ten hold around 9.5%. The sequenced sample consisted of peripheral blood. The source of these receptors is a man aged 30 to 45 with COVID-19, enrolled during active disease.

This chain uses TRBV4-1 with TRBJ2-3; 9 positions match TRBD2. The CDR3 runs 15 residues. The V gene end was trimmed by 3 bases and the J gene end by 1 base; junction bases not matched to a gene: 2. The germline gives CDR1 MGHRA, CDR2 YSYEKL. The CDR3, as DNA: TGCGCCAGCAGCCAGCGGACTAGCGGCACAGATACGCAGTATTTT. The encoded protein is CASSQRTSGTDTQYF.

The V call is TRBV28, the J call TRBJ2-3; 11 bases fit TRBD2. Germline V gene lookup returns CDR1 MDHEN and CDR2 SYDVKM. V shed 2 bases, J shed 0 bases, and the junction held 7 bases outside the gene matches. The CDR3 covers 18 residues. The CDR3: CASSLLPGLAASTDTQYF. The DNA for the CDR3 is TGTGCCAGCAGTTTACTCCCGGGACTAGCGGCCAGCACAGATACGCAGTATTTT.

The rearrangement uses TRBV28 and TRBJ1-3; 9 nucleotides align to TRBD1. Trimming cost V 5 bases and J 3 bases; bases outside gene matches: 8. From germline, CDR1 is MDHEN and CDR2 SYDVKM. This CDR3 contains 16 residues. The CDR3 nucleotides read TGTGCCAGCAGTACAGGGACAGGGTTTCTTGGAAACACCATATATTTT. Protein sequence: CASSTGTGFLGNTIYF.

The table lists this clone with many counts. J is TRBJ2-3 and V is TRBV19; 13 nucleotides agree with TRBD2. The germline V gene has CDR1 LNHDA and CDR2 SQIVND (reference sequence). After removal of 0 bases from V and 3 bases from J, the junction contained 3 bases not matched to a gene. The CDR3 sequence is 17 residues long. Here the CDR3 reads CASSIDGGLAGTDTQYF. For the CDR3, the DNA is TGTGCCAGTAGTATAGATGGGGGACTAGCGGGAACAGATACGCAGTATTTT.

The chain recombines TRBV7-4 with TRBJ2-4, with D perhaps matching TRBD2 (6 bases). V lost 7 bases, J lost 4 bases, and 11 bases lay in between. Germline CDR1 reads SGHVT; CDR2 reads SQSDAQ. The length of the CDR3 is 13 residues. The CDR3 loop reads CASTGDLKNIQYF. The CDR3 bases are TGTGCCAGCACCGGGGACTTGAAAAACATTCAGTACTTC.

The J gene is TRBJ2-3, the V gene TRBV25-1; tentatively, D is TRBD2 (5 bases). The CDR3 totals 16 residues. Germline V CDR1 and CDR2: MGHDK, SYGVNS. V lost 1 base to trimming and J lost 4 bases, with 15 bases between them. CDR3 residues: CASSESKGVGPDTQYF. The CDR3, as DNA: TGTGCCAGCAGTGAATCGAAGGGAGTTGGTCCAGATACGCAGTATTTT.

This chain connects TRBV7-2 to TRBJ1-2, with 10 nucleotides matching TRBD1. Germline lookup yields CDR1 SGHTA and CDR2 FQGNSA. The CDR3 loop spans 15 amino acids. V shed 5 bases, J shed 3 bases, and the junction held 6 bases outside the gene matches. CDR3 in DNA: TGTGCCAGCAGCCCCGGGACAGGGGCCTACTATGGCTACACCTTC. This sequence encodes CASSPGTGAYYGYTF.

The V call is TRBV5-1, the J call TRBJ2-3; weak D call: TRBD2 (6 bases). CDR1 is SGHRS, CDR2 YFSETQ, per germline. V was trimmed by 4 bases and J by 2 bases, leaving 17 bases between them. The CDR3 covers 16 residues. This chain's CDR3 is CASSVGTVGSTDTQYF. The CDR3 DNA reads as TGCGCCAGCAGCGTCGGGACTGTTGGTTCCACAGATACGCAGTATTTT.

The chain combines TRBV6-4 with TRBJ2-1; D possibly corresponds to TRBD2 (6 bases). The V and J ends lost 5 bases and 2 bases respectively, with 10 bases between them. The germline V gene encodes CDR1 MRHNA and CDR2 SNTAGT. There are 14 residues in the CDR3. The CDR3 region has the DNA TGTGCCAGCAGTTCTAGCGCCCCCTACAATGAGCAGTTCTTC. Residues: CASSSSAPYNEQFF.

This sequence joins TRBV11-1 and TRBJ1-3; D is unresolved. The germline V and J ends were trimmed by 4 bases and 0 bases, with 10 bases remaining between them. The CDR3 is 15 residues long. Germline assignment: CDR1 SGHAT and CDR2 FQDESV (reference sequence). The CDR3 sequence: CASSSDMYSGNTIYF. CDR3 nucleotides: TGTGCCAGCAGCTCCGACATGTACTCTGGAAACACCATATATTTT. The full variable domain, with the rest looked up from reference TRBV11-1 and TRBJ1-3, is EAEVAQSPRYKITEKSQAVAFWCDPISGHATLYWYRQILGQGPELLVQFQDESVVDDSQLPKDRFSAERLKGVDSTLKIQPAELGDSAMYLCASSSDMYSGNTIYFGEGSWLTVV.

CDR3 nucleotides: TGCGCCAGCAGCCCGCTACTAGCGGGGCCCCTTGGACATACGCAGTATTTT. It is translated as CASSPLLAGPLGHTQYF. The genes are TRBV5-1 and TRBJ2-3; 10 bases match TRBD2. This CDR3 contains 17 residues. The V gene's germline CDR1 is SGHRS and CDR2 YFSETQ. With 4 bases clipped from V and 7 bases from J, the junction kept 15 bases outside the gene matches.

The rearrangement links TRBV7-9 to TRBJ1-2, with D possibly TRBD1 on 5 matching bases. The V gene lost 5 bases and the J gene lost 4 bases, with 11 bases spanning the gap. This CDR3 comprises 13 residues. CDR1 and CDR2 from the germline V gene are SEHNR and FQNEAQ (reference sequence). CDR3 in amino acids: CASSLGAPYGYTF. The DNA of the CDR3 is TGTGCCAGCAGCCTTGGGGCACCCTATGGCTACACCTTC. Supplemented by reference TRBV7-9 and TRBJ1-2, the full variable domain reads DTGVSQNPRHKITKRGQNVTFRCDPISEHNRLYWYRQTLGQGPEFLTYFQNEAQLEKSRLLSDRFSAERPKGSFSTLEIQRTEQGDSAMYLCASSLGAPYGYTFGSGTRLTVV.

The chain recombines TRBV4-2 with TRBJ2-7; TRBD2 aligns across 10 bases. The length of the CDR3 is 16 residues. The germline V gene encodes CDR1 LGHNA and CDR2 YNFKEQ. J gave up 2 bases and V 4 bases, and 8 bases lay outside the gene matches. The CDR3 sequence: CASSPRTSGTPYEQYF. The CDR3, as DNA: TGTGCCAGCAGCCCCCGAACTAGCGGGACCCCCTACGAGCAGTACTTC.

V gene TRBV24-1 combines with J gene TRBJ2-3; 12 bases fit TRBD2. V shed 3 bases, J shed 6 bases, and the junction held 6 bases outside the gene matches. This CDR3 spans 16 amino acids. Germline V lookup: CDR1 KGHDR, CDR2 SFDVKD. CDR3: CATSDRTSGEEDTQYF. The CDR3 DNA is TGTGCCACCAGTGATCGGACTAGCGGGGAGGAGGATACGCAGTATTTT.

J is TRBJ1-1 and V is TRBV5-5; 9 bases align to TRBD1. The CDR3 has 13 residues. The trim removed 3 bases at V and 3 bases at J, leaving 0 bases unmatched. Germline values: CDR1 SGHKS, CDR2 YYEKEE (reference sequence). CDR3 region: CASSWDRDTEAFF. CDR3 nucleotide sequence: TGTGCCAGCAGCTGGGACAGGGACACTGAAGCTTTCTTT.

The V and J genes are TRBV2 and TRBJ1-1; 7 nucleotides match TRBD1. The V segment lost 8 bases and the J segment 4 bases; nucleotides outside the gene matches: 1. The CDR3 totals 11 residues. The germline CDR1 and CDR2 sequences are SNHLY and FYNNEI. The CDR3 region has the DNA TGTGCCAGCTACAGGGGCACTGAAGCTTTCTTT. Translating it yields CASYRGTEAFF.

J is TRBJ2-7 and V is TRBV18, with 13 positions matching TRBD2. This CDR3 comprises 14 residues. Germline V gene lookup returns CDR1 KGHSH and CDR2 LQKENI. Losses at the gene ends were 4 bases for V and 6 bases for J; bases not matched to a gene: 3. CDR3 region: CASSLGLAGAEQYF. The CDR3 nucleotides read TGTGCCAGCTCACTCGGACTAGCGGGAGCCGAGCAGTACTTC.

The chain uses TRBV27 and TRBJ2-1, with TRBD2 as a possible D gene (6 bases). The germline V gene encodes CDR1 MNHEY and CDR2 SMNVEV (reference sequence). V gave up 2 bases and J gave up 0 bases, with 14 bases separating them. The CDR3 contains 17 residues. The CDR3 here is CASSLPRLVGSYNEQFF. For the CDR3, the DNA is TGTGCCAGCAGTTTACCGCGACTAGTAGGCTCCTACAATGAGCAGTTCTTC.

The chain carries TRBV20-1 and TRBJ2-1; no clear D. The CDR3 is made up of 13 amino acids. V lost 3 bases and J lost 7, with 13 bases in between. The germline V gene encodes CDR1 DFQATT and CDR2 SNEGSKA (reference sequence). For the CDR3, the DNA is TGCAGTGCTAGTATCGCGCTGGAGAATGAGCAGTTCTTC. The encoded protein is CSASIALENEQFF.

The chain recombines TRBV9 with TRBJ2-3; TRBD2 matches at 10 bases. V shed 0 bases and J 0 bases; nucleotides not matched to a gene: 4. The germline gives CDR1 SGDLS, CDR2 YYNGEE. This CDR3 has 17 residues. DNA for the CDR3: TGTGCCAGCAGCGTAGGGCTAGCGGGAGCCAGCACAGATACGCAGTATTTT. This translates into CASSVGLAGASTDTQYF.

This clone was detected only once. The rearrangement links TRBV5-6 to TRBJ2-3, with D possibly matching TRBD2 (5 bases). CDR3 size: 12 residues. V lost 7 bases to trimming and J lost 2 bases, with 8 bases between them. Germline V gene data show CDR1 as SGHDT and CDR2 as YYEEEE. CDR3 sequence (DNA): TGTGCCAGCGCCGGGGACACAGATACGCAGTATTTT. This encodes CASAGDTDTQYF.

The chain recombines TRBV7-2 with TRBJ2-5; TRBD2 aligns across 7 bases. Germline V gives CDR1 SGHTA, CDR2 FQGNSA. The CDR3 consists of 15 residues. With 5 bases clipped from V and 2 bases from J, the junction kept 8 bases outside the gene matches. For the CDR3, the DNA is TGTGCCAGCAGCCAAATGACTAGCTATCAAGAGACCCAGTACTTC. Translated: CASSQMTSYQETQYF.

CDR3 nucleotides: TGTGCCAGCAGCTTGGAGGGGATGAGGTACGAGCAGTACTTC. Protein product: CASSLEGMRYEQYF. This chain uses TRBV5-4 with TRBJ2-7; tentative D call: TRBD1 (5 bases). This CDR3 is 14 amino acids long. Trimming took 0 bases from V and 4 from J, leaving 11 bases between them. Germline values: CDR1 SGHNT, CDR2 YYREEE (reference sequence).

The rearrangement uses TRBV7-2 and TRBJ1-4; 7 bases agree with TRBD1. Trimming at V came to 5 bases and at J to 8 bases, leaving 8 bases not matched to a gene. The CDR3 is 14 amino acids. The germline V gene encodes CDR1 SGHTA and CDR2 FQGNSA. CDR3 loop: CASSRGGAEEKLFF. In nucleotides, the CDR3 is TGTGCCAGCAGCAGAGGGGGCGCAGAGGAAAAACTGTTTTTT.